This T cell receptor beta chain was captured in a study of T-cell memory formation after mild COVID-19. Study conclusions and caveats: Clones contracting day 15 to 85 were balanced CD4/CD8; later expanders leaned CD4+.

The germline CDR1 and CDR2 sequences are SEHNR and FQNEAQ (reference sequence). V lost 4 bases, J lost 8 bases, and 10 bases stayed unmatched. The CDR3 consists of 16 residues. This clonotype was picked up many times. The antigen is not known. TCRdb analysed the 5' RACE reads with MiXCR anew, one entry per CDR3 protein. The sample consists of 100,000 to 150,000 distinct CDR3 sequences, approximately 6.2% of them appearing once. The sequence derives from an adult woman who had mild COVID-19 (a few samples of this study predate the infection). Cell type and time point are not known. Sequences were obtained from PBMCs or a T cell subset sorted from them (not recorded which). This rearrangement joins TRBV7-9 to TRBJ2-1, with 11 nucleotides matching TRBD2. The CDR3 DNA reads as TGTGCCAGCAGCTCCAGACTAGCGGGAATTGGGGATGAGCAGTTCTTC. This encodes CASSSRLAGIGDEQFF.